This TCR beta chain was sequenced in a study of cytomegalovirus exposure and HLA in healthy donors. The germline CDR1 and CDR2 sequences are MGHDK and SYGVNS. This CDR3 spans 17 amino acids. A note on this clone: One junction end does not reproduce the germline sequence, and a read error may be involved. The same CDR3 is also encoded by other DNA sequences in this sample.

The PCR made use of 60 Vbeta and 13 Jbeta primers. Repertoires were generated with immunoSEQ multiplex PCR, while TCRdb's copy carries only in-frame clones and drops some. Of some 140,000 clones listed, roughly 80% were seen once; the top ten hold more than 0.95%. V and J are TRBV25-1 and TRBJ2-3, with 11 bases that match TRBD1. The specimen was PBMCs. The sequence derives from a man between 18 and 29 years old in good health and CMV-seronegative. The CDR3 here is CASSGTGTGGNRDTQYF. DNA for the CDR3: TGTGCCAGTAGTGGGACTGGGACAGGGGGAAATAGGGATACGCAGTATTTT.